This entry lists 11 T cell receptor beta chains sequenced from one sample in a study of blood T cell repertoires in COVID-19. Assay: immunoSEQ multiplex PCR; the TCRdb copy retains only in-frame clones and omits some. The sample has over 200,000 clones, just over 85% seen once; the top ten hold about 2.2%. The source material was peripheral blood. The receptor set was obtained from a man aged 25-45 years who had recovered from COVID-19.

This chain joins TRBV12-5 and TRBJ2-2, with TRBD1 as a possible D gene (6 bases). Germline V CDR1 and CDR2: LGHNT, FRNRAP. The V gene lost 7 bases and the J gene lost 9 bases, with 21 bases spanning the gap. The CDR3 extends over 15 amino acids. DNA for the CDR3: TGTGCTAGTGTCTTGGGGTGGGACATTCGCCGGGAGCTGTTTTTT. Amino acid sequence: CASVLGWDIRRELFF.

CDR3 in amino acids: CAISEAQGYSPLHF. In nucleotides, the CDR3 is TGTGCCATCAGTGAGGCACAGGGGTATTCACCCCTCCACTTT. The J gene is TRBJ1-6, the V gene TRBV10-3, with TRBD1 matching over 7 bases. The CDR3 spans 14 residues. Germline V gene data show CDR1 as ENHRY and CDR2 as SYGVKD. The ends lost 2 bases at V and 8 bases at J; junction bases unmatched: 3.

V is TRBV13 and J is TRBJ1-2; D perhaps matches TRBD1 (5 bases). CDR1 PRHDT and CDR2 FYEKMQ come from the germline V gene (reference sequence). The CDR3 length is 14 residues. Trimming shortened V by 1 base and J by 4 bases, and 10 bases separated the two germline ends. The DNA for the CDR3 is TGTGCCAGCAGCTTAGAAGGACAAGCCTATGGCTACACCTTC. Protein: CASSLEGQAYGYTF.

The gene calls are TRBV7-7 and TRBJ2-1; 10 bases align to TRBD2. From germline, CDR1 is SSHAT and CDR2 FNYEAQ (reference sequence). This CDR3 region has 18 residues. The V and J ends lost 6 bases and 0 bases, in that order; junction bases with no gene match: 11. In DNA form, the CDR3 reads TGTGCCAGCAGTGGCGATAGCGGGGGGCGAACCTCCTACAATGAGCAGTTCTTC. This codes for CASSGDSGGRTSYNEQFF.

A single count supports this clone. V is TRBV3-1 (or the pseudogene TRBV3-2) and J is TRBJ1-6; a weak D match, TRBD1 (5 bases). The V gene's germline CDR1 is LGHDT and CDR2 YNNKEL (reference sequence). CDR3 size: 14 residues. Trimming cost V 0 bases and J 7 bases, with 7 bases left between them. CDR3 sequence: CASSQEDSNSPLHF. In nucleotides, the CDR3 is TGTGCCAGCAGCCAAGAAGACAGCAATTCACCCCTCCACTTT.

In this sample, this clone turned up a few times. The V gene is TRBV10-1, the J gene TRBJ2-3; TRBD2 matches 7 bases. J was trimmed by 1 base and V by 3 bases; bases with no gene match: 4. The CDR3 is made up of 15 amino acids. The germline V gene encodes CDR1 WNHNN and CDR2 SYGVQD (reference sequence). CDR3 in DNA: TGCGCCAGCAGTGACTTTGCGGGGGGCACAGATACGCAGTATTTT. It encodes CASSDFAGGTDTQYF.

V gene TRBV10-3 combines with J gene TRBJ2-1; tentative D call: TRBD2 (7 bases). The CDR3 runs to 16 residues. CDR1 and CDR2 from the germline V gene are ENHRY and SYGVKD. Trimming left V 5 bases short and J 3 bases short, with 17 bases between. In nucleotides, the CDR3 is TGTGCCATCAGTCGAGGAGGGGGGGGGATCTACAATGAGCAGTTCTTC. Translated: CAISRGGGGIYNEQFF.

The J gene is TRBJ2-5, the V gene TRBV9; no clear D. The germline V and J ends were trimmed by 10 bases and 3 bases, with 19 bases remaining between them. This CDR3 is built from 14 residues. Germline CDR1 and CDR2: SGDLS and YYNGEE. CDR3 DNA sequence: TGTGCCGAAATTGGGCTTCCGGTCGAAGAGACCCAGTACTTC. This translates into CAEIGLPVEETQYF.

The CDR3 DNA is TGTGCCACTGCGAACAGGGGCCACCAGCCCCAGCATTTT. Translation gives CATANRGHQPQHF. This chain uses TRBV6-5 with TRBJ1-5, with TRBD1 matching over 7 bases. Germline CDR1 and CDR2: MNHEY and SVGAGI. This CDR3 region has 13 residues. V was pared by 10 bases and J by 7 bases, with 10 bases of the junction left unmatched.

The chain employs TRBV6-6 and TRBJ1-2; possible D gene TRBD1, 5 bases. CDR1 is MNHNY and CDR2 is SVGAGI in the germline V gene (reference sequence). V was shortened by 2 bases and J by 4 bases, with 17 bases between the two germline ends. The CDR3 covers 16 residues. The CDR3 is CASSYPSRQGLYGYTF. The CDR3, as DNA: TGTGCCAGCAGTTACCCCTCCCGGCAGGGCCTCTATGGCTACACCTTC.

This clone was seen only a few times. The CDR3 sequence: CASSTGSTSETQYF. CDR3 in DNA: TGTGCCAGCAGCACGGGGTCGACATCAGAGACCCAGTACTTC. The chain couples TRBV9 to TRBJ2-5, with D tentatively TRBD2 (5 bases). In germline, CDR1 is SGDLS, CDR2 YYNGEE. Trimming removed 4 bases from V and 4 bases from J, with 14 bases in between. The CDR3 covers 14 residues.